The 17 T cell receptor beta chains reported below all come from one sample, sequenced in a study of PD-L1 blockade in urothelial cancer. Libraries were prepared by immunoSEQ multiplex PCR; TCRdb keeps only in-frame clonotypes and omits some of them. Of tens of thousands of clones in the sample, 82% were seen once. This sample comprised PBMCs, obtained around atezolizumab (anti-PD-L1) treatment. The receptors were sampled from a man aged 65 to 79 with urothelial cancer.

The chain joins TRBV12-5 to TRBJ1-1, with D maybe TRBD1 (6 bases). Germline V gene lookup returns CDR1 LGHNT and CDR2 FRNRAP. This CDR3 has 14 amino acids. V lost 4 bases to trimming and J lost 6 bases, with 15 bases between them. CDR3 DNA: TGTGCTAGTGGTTCCGGGCAGGGGATCGCTGAAGCTTTCTTT. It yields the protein CASGSGQGIAEAFF. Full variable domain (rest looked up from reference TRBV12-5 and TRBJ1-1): DARVTQTPRHKVTEMGQEVTMRCQPILGHNTVFWYRQTMMQGLELLAYFRNRAPLDDSGMPKDRFSAEMPDATLATLKIQPSEPRDSAVYFCASGSGQGIAEAFFGQGTRLTVV.

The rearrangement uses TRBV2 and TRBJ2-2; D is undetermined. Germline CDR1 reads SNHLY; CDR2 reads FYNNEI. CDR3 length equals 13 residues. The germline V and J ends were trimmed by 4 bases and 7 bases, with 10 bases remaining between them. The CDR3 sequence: CASSGQDVGELFF. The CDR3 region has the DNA TGTGCCAGCAGTGGGCAGGATGTCGGGGAGCTGTTTTTT.

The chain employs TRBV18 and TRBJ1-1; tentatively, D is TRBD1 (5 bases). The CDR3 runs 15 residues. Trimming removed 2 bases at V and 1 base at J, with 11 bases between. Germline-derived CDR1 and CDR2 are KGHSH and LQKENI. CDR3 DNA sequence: TGTGCCAGCTCACCAGAAGTTCAGGGGAACACTGAAGCTTTCTTT. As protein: CASSPEVQGNTEAFF. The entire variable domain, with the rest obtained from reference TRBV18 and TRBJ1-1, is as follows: NAGVMQNPRHLVRRRGQEARLRCSPMKGHSHVYWYRQLPEEGLKFMVYLQKENIIDESGMPKERFSAEFPKEGPSILRIQQVVRGDSAAYFCASSPEVQGNTEAFFGQGTRLTVV.

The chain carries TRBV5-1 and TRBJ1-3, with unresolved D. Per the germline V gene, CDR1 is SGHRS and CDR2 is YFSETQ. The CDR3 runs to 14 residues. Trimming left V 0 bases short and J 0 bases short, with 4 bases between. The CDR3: CASSLGASGNTIYF. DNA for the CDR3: TGCGCCAGCAGCTTGGGCGCCTCTGGAAACACCATATATTTT. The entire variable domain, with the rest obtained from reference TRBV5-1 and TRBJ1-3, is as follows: KAGVTQTPRYLIKTRGQQVTLSCSPISGHRSVSWYQQTPGQGLQFLFEYFSETQRNKGNFPGRFSGRQFSNSRSEMNVSTLELGDSALYLCASSLGASGNTIYFGEGSWLTVV.

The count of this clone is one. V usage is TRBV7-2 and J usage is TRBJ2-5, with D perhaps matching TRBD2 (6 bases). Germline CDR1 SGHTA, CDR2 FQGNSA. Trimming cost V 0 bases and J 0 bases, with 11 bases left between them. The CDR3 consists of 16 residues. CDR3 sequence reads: CASSLAGGDYQETQYF. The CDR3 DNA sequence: TGTGCCAGCAGCTTAGCCGGGGGTGACTACCAAGAGACCCAGTACTTC.

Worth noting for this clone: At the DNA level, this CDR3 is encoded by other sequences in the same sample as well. This CDR3 reads CASSLGTGGSYEQYF. The CDR3 nucleotides read TGCGCCAGCAGCTTGGGCACAGGGGGTAGCTACGAGCAGTACTTC. The chain links TRBV5-1 to TRBJ2-7, with 8 bases matching TRBD1. This CDR3 contains 15 residues. V shed 0 bases and J 3 bases; nucleotides not matched to a gene: 5. From germline, CDR1 is SGHRS and CDR2 YFSETQ.

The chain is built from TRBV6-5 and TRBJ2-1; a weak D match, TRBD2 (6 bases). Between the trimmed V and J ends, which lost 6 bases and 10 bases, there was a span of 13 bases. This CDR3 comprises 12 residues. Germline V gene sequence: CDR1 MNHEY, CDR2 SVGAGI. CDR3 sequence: CASSWDFGEQFF. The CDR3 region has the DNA TGTGCCAGCAGCTGGGACTTTGGGGAGCAGTTCTTC.

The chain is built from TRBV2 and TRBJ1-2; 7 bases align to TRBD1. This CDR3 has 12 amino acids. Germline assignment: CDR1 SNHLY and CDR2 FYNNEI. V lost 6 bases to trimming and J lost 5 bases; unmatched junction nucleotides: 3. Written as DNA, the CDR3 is TGTGCCAGCAGAGGGGACAGTTATGGCTACACCTTC. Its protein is CASRGDSYGYTF.

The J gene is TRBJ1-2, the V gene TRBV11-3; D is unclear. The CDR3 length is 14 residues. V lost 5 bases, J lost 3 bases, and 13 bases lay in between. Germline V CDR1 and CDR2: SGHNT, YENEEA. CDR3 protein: CASSPRAGHYGYTF. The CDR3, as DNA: TGTGCCAGCAGCCCCCGCGCGGGCCACTATGGCTACACCTTC.

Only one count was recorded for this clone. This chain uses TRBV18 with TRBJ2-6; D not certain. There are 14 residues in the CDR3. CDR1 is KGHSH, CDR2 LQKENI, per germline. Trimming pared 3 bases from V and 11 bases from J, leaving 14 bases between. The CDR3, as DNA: TGTGCCAGCTCACCGACATCGGTAATCGACGTCCTGACTTTC. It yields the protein CASSPTSVIDVLTF.

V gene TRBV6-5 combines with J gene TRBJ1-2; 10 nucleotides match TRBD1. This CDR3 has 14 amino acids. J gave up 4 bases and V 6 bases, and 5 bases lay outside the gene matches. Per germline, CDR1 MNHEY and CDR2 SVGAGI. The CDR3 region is CASRLTGGGYGYTF. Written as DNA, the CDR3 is TGTGCCAGCAGATTGACAGGGGGCGGCTATGGCTACACCTTC.

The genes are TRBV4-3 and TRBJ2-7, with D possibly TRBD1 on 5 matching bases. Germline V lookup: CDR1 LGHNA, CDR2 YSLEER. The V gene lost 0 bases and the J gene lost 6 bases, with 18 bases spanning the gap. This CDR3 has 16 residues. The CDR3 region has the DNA TGCGCCAGCAGCCAAGATTATCGTCAGGGTCGGTCCGAGCAGTACTTC. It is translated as CASSQDYRQGRSEQYF.

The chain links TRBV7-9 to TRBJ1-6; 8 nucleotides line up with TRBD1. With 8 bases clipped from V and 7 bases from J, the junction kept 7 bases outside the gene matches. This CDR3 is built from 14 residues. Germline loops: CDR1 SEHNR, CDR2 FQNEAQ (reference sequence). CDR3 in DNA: TGTGCCAGCCATGACAGGGGAGGGAATTCACCCCTCCACTTT. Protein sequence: CASHDRGGNSPLHF. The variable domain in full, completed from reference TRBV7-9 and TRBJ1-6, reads DTGVSQNPRHKITKRGQNVTFRCDPISEHNRLYWYRQTLGQGPEFLTYFQNEAQLEKSRLLSDRFSAERPKGSFSTLEIQRTEQGDSAMYLCASHDRGGNSPLHFGNGTRLTVT.

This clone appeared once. The CDR3 bases are TGTGCCAGCAGCTTAATCGCGGGGGTGAGCACCGGGGAGCTGTTTTTT. This sequence encodes CASSLIAGVSTGELFF. This sequence joins TRBV7-8 and TRBJ2-2, with 7 bases fitting TRBD2. There are 16 residues in the CDR3. Trimming at V came to 2 bases and at J to 4 bases, leaving 7 bases not matched to a gene. Germline V gene data show CDR1 as SGHVS and CDR2 as FQNEAQ. Supplemented by reference TRBV7-8 and TRBJ2-2, the full variable domain reads GAGVSQSPRYKVAKRGQDVALRCDPISGHVSLFWYQQALGQGPEFLTYFQNEAQLDKSGLPSDRFFAERPEGSVSTLKIQRTQQEDSAVYLCASSLIAGVSTGELFFGEGSRLTVL.

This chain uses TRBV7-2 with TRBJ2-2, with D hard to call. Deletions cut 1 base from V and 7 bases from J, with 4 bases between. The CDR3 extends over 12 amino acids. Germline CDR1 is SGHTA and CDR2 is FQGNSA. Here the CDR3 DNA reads TGTGCCAGCAGCTTAGATTACGGGGAGCTGTTTTTT. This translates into CASSLDYGELFF.

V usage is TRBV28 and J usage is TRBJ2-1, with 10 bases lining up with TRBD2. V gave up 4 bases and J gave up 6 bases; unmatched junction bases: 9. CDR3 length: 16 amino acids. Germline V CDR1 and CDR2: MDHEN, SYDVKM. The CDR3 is CASSSIIWTSGNEQFF. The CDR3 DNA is TGTGCCAGCAGTTCTATTATATGGACTAGCGGCAATGAGCAGTTCTTC.

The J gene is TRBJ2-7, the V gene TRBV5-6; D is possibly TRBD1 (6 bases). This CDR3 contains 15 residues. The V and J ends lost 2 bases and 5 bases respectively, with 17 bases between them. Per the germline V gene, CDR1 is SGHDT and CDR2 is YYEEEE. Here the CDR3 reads CASSFVENRVNEQYF. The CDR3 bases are TGTGCCAGCAGCTTTGTTGAGAACAGGGTGAACGAGCAGTACTTC.